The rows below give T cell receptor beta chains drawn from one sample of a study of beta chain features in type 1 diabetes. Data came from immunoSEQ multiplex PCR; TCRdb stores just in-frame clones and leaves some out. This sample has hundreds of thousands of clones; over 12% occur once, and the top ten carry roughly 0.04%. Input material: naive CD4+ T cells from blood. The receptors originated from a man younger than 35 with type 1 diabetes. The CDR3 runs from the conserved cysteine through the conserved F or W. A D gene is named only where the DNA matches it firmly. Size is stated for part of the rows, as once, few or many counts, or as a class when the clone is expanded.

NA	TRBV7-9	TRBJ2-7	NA	TGTGCCAGCAGCCTAATCCACGAGCAGTACTTC	CASSLIHEQYF
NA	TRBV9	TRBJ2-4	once	TGTGCCAGCAGCGTAGCTCTGAACAGGGCGGACATTCAGTACTTC	CASSVALNRADIQYF
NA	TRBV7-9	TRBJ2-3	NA	TGTGCCAGCAGCCCAGAGCGCGCCACAGATACGCAGTATTTT	CASSPERATDTQYF
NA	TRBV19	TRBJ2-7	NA	TGTGCCAGTAGAGGAGTCGCCTACGAGCAGTACTTC	CASRGVAYEQYF
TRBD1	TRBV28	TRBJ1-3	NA	TGTGCCAGCAGGACAGGGTCCGGAAACACCATATATTTT	CASRTGSGNTIYF
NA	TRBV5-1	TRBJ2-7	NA	TGCGCCAGTTGGAAGACAGGAACCTACGAGCAGTACTTC	CASWKTGTYEQYF
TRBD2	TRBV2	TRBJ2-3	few	TGTGCCAGCACCCAAAAGGGACTACAGTACACAGATACGCAGTATTTT	CASTQKGLQYTDTQYF
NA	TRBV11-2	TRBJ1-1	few	TGTGCCAGCAGCCAGCAACAGGGAACTGAAGCTTTCTTT	CASSQQQGTEAFF
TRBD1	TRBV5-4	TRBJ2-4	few	TGTGCCAGCAGCTTGCCCACAGGGGGAAACATTCAGTACTTC	CASSLPTGGNIQYF
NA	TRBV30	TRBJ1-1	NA	TGTGCCTGGAGTACAGGGTGGGATGAAGCTTTCTTT	CAWSTGWDEAFF
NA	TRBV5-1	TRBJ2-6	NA	TGCGCCAGCAGCTTTAGCTGGGACAAACATATCTCTGGGGCCAACGTCCTGACTTTC	CASSFSWDKHISGANVLTF
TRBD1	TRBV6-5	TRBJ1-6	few	TGTGCCACCGGACAGGGAAATAATTCACCCCTCCACTTT	CATGQGNNSPLHF
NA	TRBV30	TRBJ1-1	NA	TGTGCCTGGAGTGGGGAATTGAACACTGAAGCTTTCTTT	CAWSGELNTEAFF
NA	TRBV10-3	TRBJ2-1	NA	TGTGCCATCAGTGACGCGGAGAATGAGCAGTTCTTC	CAISDAENEQFF
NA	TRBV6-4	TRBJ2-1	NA	TGTGCCAGCAGTGACGCGGGTGGTAGGTTCAATGAGCAGTTCTTC	CASSDAGGRFNEQFF
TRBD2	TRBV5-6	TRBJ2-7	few	TGTGCCAGCAGCTTGCGGCTAGCGGTCGCCTACGAGCAGTACTTC	CASSLRLAVAYEQYF
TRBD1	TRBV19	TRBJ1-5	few	TGTGCCAGTAGTAGGAGGACAGGGTACAATCAGCCCCAGCATTTT	CASSRRTGYNQPQHF
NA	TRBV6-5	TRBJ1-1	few	TGTGCCAGCAGTTACCGGGGATTGGACGGGAACACTGAAGCTTTCTTT	CASSYRGLDGNTEAFF
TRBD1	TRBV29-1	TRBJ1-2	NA	TGCAGCGTTGAATCTCCGGGACAGGGCTATGGCTACACCTTC	CSVESPGQGYGYTF
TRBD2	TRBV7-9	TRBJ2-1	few	TGTGCCAGCAGCTTAGCGAAGTCTAGCGGGAGGATCTACAATGAGCAGTTCTTC	CASSLAKSSGRIYNEQFF
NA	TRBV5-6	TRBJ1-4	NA	TGTGCCAGCAGCTGGAAGGGGGAAAAACTGTTTTTT	CASSWKGEKLFF
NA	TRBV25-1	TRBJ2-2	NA	TGTGCCAGCAGTGAATGGGGGCAGGGCGGGAACACCGGGGAGCTGTTTTTT	CASSEWGQGGNTGELFF
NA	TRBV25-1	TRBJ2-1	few	TGTGGGACAACCGGGACCTATTTGGGGGAGCAGTTCTTC	CGTTGTYLGEQFF
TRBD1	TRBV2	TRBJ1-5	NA	TGTGCCAGCAGTAGGATTTCACAGGGGGCCGATCAGCCCCAGCATTTT	CASSRISQGADQPQHF
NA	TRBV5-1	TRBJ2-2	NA	TGCGCCAGCAGCTTGGTAGGGACACCGAACACCGGGGAGCTGTTTTTT	CASSLVGTPNTGELFF
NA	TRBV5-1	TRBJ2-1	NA	TGCGCCAGCAGCAAGACAGCTAGCTCCTACAATGAGCAGTTCTTC	CASSKTASSYNEQFF
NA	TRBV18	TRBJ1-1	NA	TGTGCCAGCTCACCACCCTGGGGCAGGGACACTGAAGCTTTCTTT	CASSPPWGRDTEAFF
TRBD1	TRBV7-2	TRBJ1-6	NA	TGTGCCAGCAGCTCTGGACAGGGCAATAATTCACCCCTCCACTTT	CASSSGQGNNSPLHF
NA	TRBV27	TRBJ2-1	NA	TGTGCCAGCAGTTCCTTTGAAGTCGATGAGCAGTTCTTC	CASSSFEVDEQFF
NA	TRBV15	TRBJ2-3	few	TGTGCCACCAGCACCTCAAGGAGGGCGGGAGATACGCAGTATTTT	CATSTSRRAGDTQYF
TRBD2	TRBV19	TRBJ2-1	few	TGTGCCAGTAGTGTCGCTAGCGGGGGACCCTACAATGAGCAGTTCTTC	CASSVASGGPYNEQFF
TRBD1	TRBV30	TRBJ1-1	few	TGTGCCTGGGGCCAGGGGGGCACTGAAGCTTTCTTT	CAWGQGGTEAFF
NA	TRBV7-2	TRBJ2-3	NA	TGTGCCAGCAGCTTTAGCGGCACAGATACGCAGTATTTT	CASSFSGTDTQYF
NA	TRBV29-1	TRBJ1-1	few	TGCAGCGTTGGCGGCAACGCGTTGAACACTGAAGCTTTCTTT	CSVGGNALNTEAFF
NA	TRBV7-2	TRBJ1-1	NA	TGTGCCAGCAGCTCAGGACAGCGAGGGGCTTTCTTT	CASSSGQRGAFF
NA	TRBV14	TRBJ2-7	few	TGTGCCAGCAGCCACCTGCGAGGTTCGTACGAGCAGTACTTC	CASSHLRGSYEQYF
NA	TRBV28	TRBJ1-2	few	TGTGCCAGCAGCCCAGCGGGCTATGGCTACACCTTC	CASSPAGYGYTF
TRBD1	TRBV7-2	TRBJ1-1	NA	TGTGCCAGCAGCTGGTCCGGGACAGGGGTGAACACTGAAGCTTTCTTT	CASSWSGTGVNTEAFF
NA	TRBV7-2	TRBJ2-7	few	TGTGCCAGCAGCTTAGCAGGGCGGGGACAGCGTCCTGAGCAGTACTTC	CASSLAGRGQRPEQYF
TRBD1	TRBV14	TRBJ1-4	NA	TGTGCCAGCAGCCCCCGGACAGGGGATGAAAAACTGTTTTTT	CASSPRTGDEKLFF